The 28 T cell receptor beta chains below were found in one sample sequenced in a study of T cell responses to AZD1222 COVID-19 vaccine. The method was immunoSEQ multiplex PCR; TCRdb's version includes in-frame clones alone and lacks a portion of them. The table has about 120,000 clones, over 75% seen once; the top ten hold roughly 5%. Sequencing used peripheral blood, obtained on day 0 of AZD1222 vaccination. The origin of the receptors is an adult in good health.

The rearrangement links TRBV30 to TRBJ1-4; TRBD1 agrees at 9 bases. J was trimmed by 10 bases and V by 3 bases; bases with no gene match: 6. The CDR3 contains 13 residues. Germline V gives CDR1 GTSNPN, CDR2 SVGIG (reference sequence). The CDR3 coding sequence is TGTGCCTGGAGCCAAGGGACAGGGAGAAAACTGTTTTTT. It encodes CAWSQGTGRKLFF.

This clone was observed a few times. The chain joins TRBV28 to TRBJ1-4; a possible D gene is TRBD1 (6 bases). Germline V lookup: CDR1 MDHEN, CDR2 SYDVKM. The ends were cut back, 6 bases at V and 10 bases at J, with 21 bases in the middle. There are 15 residues in the CDR3. CDR3 DNA sequence: TGTGCCAGCAGCCGCCCCGGGGGGCTGCTTGGAAAACTGTTTTTT. Its protein product is CASSRPGGLLGKLFF.

V gene TRBV5-1 combines with J gene TRBJ1-4; D unresolved. The V gene lost 8 bases and the J gene lost 0 bases, with 11 bases spanning the gap. The CDR3 has 14 amino acids. Looked up from germline, CDR1 is SGHRS and CDR2 is YFSETQ. For the CDR3, the DNA is TGCGCCAGTCGGGCCAGTTCAACTAATGAAAAACTGTTTTTT. The encoded protein is CASRASSTNEKLFF.

This clone has more than one count but fewer than ten. The chain has TRBV14 and TRBJ2-5; 7 nucleotides match TRBD2. Per the germline V gene, CDR1 is SGHDN and CDR2 is FVKESK. This CDR3 comprises 17 residues. V was clipped by 0 bases and J by 4 bases; unmatched bases: 11. In nucleotides, the CDR3 is TGTGCCAGCAGCCAAGATCTTCGGGGCGGGAGCCGAGAGACCCAGTACTTC. Its translation is CASSQDLRGGSRETQYF.

The CDR3 DNA follows: TGTGCCACCAGTGGTCAGGACAGGGCCACAGATACGCAGTATTTT. This translates into CATSGQDRATDTQYF. The chain uses TRBV24-1 and TRBJ2-3; 8 nucleotides line up with TRBD1. This CDR3 comprises 15 residues. Losses at the gene ends were 5 bases for V and 2 bases for J; bases not matched to a gene: 5. Germline-derived CDR1 and CDR2 are KGHDR and SFDVKD.

The rearrangement joins TRBV20-1 to TRBJ2-7; D not certain. Trimming took 0 bases from V and 6 from J, leaving 6 bases between them. The CDR3 spans 11 residues. The V gene's germline CDR1 is DFQATT and CDR2 SNEGSKA (reference sequence). The CDR3 DNA reads TGCAGTGCTAGAGAGGACGGCGAGCAGTACTTC. Translating gives CSAREDGEQYF.

This chain uses TRBV4-1 with TRBJ2-4; 9 positions match TRBD1. Germline-derived CDR1 and CDR2 are MGHRA and YSYEKL. The V segment lost 3 bases and the J segment 3 bases; nucleotides outside the gene matches: 9. The CDR3 length is 17 residues. Written as DNA, the CDR3 is TGCGCCAGCAGCCAGACCGAAAGACAGGGGGGCAAAAACATTCAGTACTTC. Its translation: CASSQTERQGGKNIQYF.

The CDR3, as DNA: TGTGCCAGCAGCACCCCGGGACGAGAGACCCAGTACTTC. Translated: CASSTPGRETQYF. J is TRBJ2-5 and V is TRBV7-2, with D tentatively TRBD1 or TRBD2 (5 bases each). CDR1 and CDR2 (germline): SGHTA, FQGNSA. V dropped 5 bases and J dropped 4 bases, with 11 bases sitting between them. This CDR3 comprises 13 residues. The full variable domain, rest sourced from reference TRBV7-2 and TRBJ2-5, is GAGVSQSPSNKVTEKGKDVELRCDPISGHTALYWYRQSLGQGLEFLIYFQGNSAPDKSGLPSDRFSAERTGGSVSTLTIQRTQQEDSAVYLCASSTPGRETQYFGPGTRLLVL.

This sequence joins TRBV7-3 and TRBJ1-5; possible D gene TRBD1, 6 bases. This CDR3 has 14 amino acids. Germline values: CDR1 SGHTA, CDR2 FQGTGA. The V end was cut by 5 bases, the J end by 1 base, with 9 bases between. The DNA for the CDR3 is TGTGCCAGCAGCAAGGGGGGGAGCAATCAGCCCCAGCATTTT. This translates into CASSKGGSNQPQHF.

This clone came up a few times. The chain employs TRBV18 and TRBJ1-1; D gene unclear. Trimming shortened V by 2 bases and J by 2 bases, and 12 bases separated the two germline ends. CDR1 is KGHSH and CDR2 is LQKENI in the germline V gene. CDR3 length: 15 amino acids. The CDR3 sequence: CASSPLGRTNTEAFF. CDR3 sequence (DNA): TGTGCCAGCTCACCATTGGGCAGGACCAACACTGAAGCTTTCTTT.

J is TRBJ1-5 and V is TRBV24-1; D gene uncertain. Germline V lookup: CDR1 KGHDR, CDR2 SFDVKD. The CDR3 is 13 amino acids. V was clipped by 4 bases and J by 4 bases, with 7 bases between them. CDR3 loop: CATSDTVNQPQHF. Written as DNA, the CDR3 is TGTGCCACCAGTGACACTGTTAATCAGCCCCAGCATTTT.

Details on this clone: Other DNA sequences in this sample translate to the same CDR3. The J gene is TRBJ2-5, the V gene TRBV7-9; D ambiguous. Germline lookup yields CDR1 SEHNR and CDR2 FQNEAQ (reference sequence). Trimming stripped 0 bases from V and 1 base from J, with 3 bases between. The CDR3 totals 13 residues. The CDR3 nucleotides read TGTGCCAGCAGCTTAGCCAGCCAAGAGACCCAGTACTTC. Its translation: CASSLASQETQYF.

The J gene is TRBJ2-7, the V gene TRBV7-8; D is tentatively TRBD1 or TRBD2 (6 bases each). Germline values: CDR1 SGHVS, CDR2 FQNEAQ. This CDR3 contains 13 residues. Trimming removed 5 bases from V and 9 bases from J, with 17 bases in between. The CDR3 DNA follows: TGTGCCAGCAGCCTAAGGGGGGTTTTGGTGCAGTACTTC. Its protein product is CASSLRGVLVQYF.

The chain combines TRBV7-2 with TRBJ1-3, with D possibly matching TRBD1 (5 bases). The CDR3 runs 16 residues. CDR1 and CDR2 (germline): SGHTA, FQGNSA. V shed 6 bases and J shed 2 bases, with 17 bases lying between them. The CDR3 region is CASSSAGGSAGNTIYF. The CDR3 region has the DNA TGTGCCAGCAGTTCCGCGGGGGGGTCCGCTGGAAACACCATATATTTT.

This chain connects TRBV18 to TRBJ1-6, with D unresolved. V was pared by 1 base and J by 5 bases, with 3 bases between. Germline loops: CDR1 KGHSH, CDR2 LQKENI. The CDR3 loop spans 13 amino acids. CDR3 in DNA: TGTGCCAGCTCACCACAAAATAATTCACCCCTCCACTTT. It translates to CASSPQNNSPLHF.

The chain carries TRBV9 and TRBJ2-3; 8 nucleotides agree with TRBD1. Germline V CDR1 and CDR2: SGDLS, YYNGEE. J was trimmed by 1 base and V by 3 bases; bases with no gene match: 7. The CDR3 length is 16 residues. The CDR3 nucleotides read TGTGCCAGCAGCGCCCGACAGGGGTTAGGCACAGATACGCAGTATTTT. Amino acids: CASSARQGLGTDTQYF.

The chain employs TRBV24-1 and TRBJ1-1; tentative D call: TRBD1 (5 bases). CDR1 is KGHDR and CDR2 is SFDVKD in the germline V gene. V lost 2 bases to trimming and J lost 5 bases, with 32 bases between them. The CDR3 extends over 21 amino acids. CDR3 protein: CATSDSSLGQGKDWRGTEAFF. CDR3 coding DNA: TGTGCCACCAGTGATTCCTCGCTGGGGCAGGGAAAGGATTGGAGGGGAACTGAAGCTTTCTTT.

The J gene is TRBJ2-2, the V gene TRBV5-4, with TRBD2 identical over 7 bases. This CDR3 is built from 12 residues. The trim removed 2 bases at V and 12 bases at J, leaving 4 bases unmatched. Per germline, CDR1 SGHNT and CDR2 YYREEE (reference sequence). The CDR3 spells CASSFGGLQLFF. The CDR3 coding sequence is TGTGCCAGCAGCTTCGGGGGGTTGCAGCTGTTTTTT. Supplemented by reference TRBV5-4 and TRBJ2-2, the full variable domain reads ETGVTQSPTHLIKTRGQQVTLRCSSQSGHNTVSWYQQALGQGPQFIFQYYREEENGRGNFPPRFSGLQFPNYSSELNVNALELDDSALYLCASSFGGLQLFFGEGSRLTVL.

The V call is TRBV24-1, the J call TRBJ1-1; unclear D gene. This CDR3 comprises 14 residues. V lost 1 base and J 6 bases, leaving 11 bases between the germline ends. Germline-derived CDR1 and CDR2 are KGHDR and SFDVKD. The CDR3 loop is CATSDFPRSAEAFF. The CDR3 bases are TGTGCCACCAGTGATTTCCCCCGATCCGCTGAAGCTTTCTTT.

The gene calls are TRBV15 and TRBJ2-1; tentatively, D is TRBD1 or TRBD2 (5 bases each). The CDR3 extends over 13 amino acids. Per germline, CDR1 LNHNV and CDR2 YYDKDF (reference sequence). V was trimmed by 5 bases and J by 6 bases, leaving 11 bases between them. Here the CDR3 reads CATSRGRGNEQFF. CDR3 DNA: TGTGCCACCAGCCGGGGCAGAGGCAATGAGCAGTTCTTC.

The chain couples TRBV10-3 to TRBJ2-1, with TRBD2 identical over 7 bases. The CDR3 has 12 amino acids. Germline V lookup: CDR1 ENHRY, CDR2 SYGVKD. Trimming took 6 bases from V and 6 from J; bases not matched to a gene: 2. The CDR3 loop reads CAISSSGNEQFF. CDR3 nucleotide sequence: TGTGCCATCAGCTCTAGCGGCAATGAGCAGTTCTTC.

This sequence joins TRBV5-1 and TRBJ2-6, with D perhaps matching TRBD1 or TRBD2 (6 bases each). This CDR3 has 15 residues. Germline lookup yields CDR1 SGHRS and CDR2 YFSETQ. Trimming shortened V by 7 bases and J by 3 bases, and 14 bases separated the two germline ends. CDR3 in amino acids: CASVTGTGGANVLTF. The CDR3 coding sequence is TGCGCCAGCGTAACAGGGACTGGTGGGGCCAACGTCCTGACTTTC.

The rearrangement joins TRBV10-3 to TRBJ2-6, with 7 bases matching TRBD1. Per germline, CDR1 ENHRY and CDR2 SYGVKD. The CDR3 spans 16 residues. V dropped 4 bases and J dropped 0; count of bases not matched to a gene: 3. CDR3 protein: CAISGGQVSGANVLTF. CDR3 DNA: TGTGCCATCAGTGGTGGACAGGTCTCTGGGGCCAACGTCCTGACTTTC.

In its sample, this clone was seen once. The rearrangement links TRBV21-1 to TRBJ2-3; TRBD1 is the table's D call, not checked against the DNA. TRBV21-1 corresponds to a pseudogene. CDR3 size: 17 residues. Here the CDR3 DNA reads TGTGCCAGCAGCCTTGCCGGGACAGGGGGCATGACAGATACGCAGTATTTT. Translating it yields CASSLAGTGGMTDTQYF.

The rearrangement uses TRBV4-3 and TRBJ2-1, with TRBD1 as a possible D gene (6 bases). Trimming took off 1 base at V and 5 bases at J, with 21 bases between the two ends. CDR3 length: 18 residues. In germline, CDR1 is LGHNA, CDR2 YSLEER. The CDR3 DNA sequence: TGCGCCAGCAGCCAAGTTAGAATCCAGGGGTATTTTCACAATGAGCAGTTCTTC. Amino acid sequence: CASSQVRIQGYFHNEQFF.

This clone came up a few times. Within the sample, other DNA sequences also encode this same CDR3. V and J are TRBV7-2 and TRBJ2-1; no reliable D call. V lost 2 bases and J 5 bases, leaving 4 bases between the germline ends. The germline gives CDR1 SGHTA, CDR2 FQGNSA. The CDR3 runs 12 residues. The DNA of the CDR3 is TGTGCCAGCAGCTTAACGGACAATGAGCAGTTCTTC. Translating it yields CASSLTDNEQFF.

The V and J genes are TRBV24-1 and TRBJ2-6, with 11 bases matching TRBD1. The J segment lost 0 bases and the V segment lost 4 bases, leaving 4 bases of the junction unmatched. CDR1 and CDR2 from the germline V gene are KGHDR and SFDVKD. There are 18 residues in the CDR3. CDR3: CATSESGTGGSGANVLTF. The CDR3 nucleotides are TGTGCCACCAGTGAATCCGGGACAGGGGGCTCTGGGGCCAACGTCCTGACTTTC.

This clone has only a few counts. The chain carries TRBV6-2 or TRBV6-3 and TRBJ2-4; D may be TRBD1 (5 bases). V lost 4 bases to trimming and J lost 7 bases, with 14 bases between them. CDR1 and CDR2 from the germline V gene are MNHEY and SVGEGT. The CDR3 covers 14 residues. The CDR3 is CASSSDTRVNIQYF. CDR3 DNA: TGTGCCAGCAGTTCCGACACCAGGGTGAACATTCAGTACTTC.